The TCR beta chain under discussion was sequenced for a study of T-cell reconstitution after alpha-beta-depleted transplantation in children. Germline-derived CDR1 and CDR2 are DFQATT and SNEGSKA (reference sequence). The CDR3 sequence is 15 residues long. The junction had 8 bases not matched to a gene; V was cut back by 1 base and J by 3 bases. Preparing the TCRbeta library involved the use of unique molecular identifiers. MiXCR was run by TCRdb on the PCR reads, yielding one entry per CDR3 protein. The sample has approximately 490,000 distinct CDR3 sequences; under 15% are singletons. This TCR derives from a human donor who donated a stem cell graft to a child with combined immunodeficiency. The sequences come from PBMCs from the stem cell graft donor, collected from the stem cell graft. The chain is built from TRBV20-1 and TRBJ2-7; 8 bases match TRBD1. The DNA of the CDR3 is TGCAGTGCTAGAGGTTCTGCCGGGACAGGCTACGAGCAGTACTTC. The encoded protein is CSARGSAGTGYEQYF.